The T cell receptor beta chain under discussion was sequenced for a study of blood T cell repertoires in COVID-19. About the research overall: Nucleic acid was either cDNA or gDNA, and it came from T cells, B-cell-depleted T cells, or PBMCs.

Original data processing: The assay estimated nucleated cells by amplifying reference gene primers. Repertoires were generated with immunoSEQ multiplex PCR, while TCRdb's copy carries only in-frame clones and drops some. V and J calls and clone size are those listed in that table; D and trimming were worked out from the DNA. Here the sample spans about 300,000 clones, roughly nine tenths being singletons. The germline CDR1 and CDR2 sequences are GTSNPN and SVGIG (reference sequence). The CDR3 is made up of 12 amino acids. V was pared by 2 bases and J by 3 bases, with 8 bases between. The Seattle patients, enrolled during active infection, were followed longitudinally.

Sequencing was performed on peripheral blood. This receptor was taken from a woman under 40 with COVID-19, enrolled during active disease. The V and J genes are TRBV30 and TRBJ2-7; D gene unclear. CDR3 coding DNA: TGTGCCTGGAGTAAAACCGGCTACGAGCAGTACTTC. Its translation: CAWSKTGYEQYF.